The entry that follows covers one T cell receptor (beta chain) sequence. The data originate from a study of T-cell reconstitution after alpha-beta-depleted transplantation in children. During its preparation, the TCRbeta library received unique molecular identifiers. TCRdb re-analysed the PCR reads in MiXCR, keeping a single row per CDR3 protein. The profile shows about 340,000 distinct CDR3 sequences, roughly 16% of them singletons. This CDR3 is 15 amino acids long. Looked up from germline, CDR1 is LGHDT and CDR2 is YNNKEL (reference sequence). V dropped 1 base and J dropped 3 bases, with 10 bases sitting between them.

The sequence was collected from a male patient between 2 and 10 years old who had a stem cell transplant for acute lymphoblastic leukemia, so the T cells may come from the graft donor. The sample was PBMCs, mostly from graft donor cells, taken 360 days after TCRalphabeta/CD19-depleted stem cell transplant. The chain employs TRBV3-1 and TRBJ2-1, with D possibly TRBD2 on 5 matching bases. CDR3 DNA sequence: TGTGCCAGCAGCCAAGGAAGCGGAATCTACAATGAGCAGTTCTTC. Translating gives CASSQGSGIYNEQFF.